The next 2 T cell receptor beta chains were all read from a single sample in a study of OX40 agonist ivuxolimab in advanced cancers. This table comes from immunoSEQ multiplex PCR, and its TCRdb copy is limited to in-frame clones, with some not included. The data hold some 75,000 clones, with about 85% observed a single time. Source: CD4+ or CD8+ T cells sorted from blood, taken in a trial of the OX40 agonist ivuxolimab. These receptors came from an adult with an advanced solid tumor such as melanoma, head and neck, liver or kidney cancer.

The chain combines TRBV29-1 with TRBJ1-3; D is possibly TRBD1 (6 bases). The CDR3 is 13 residues long. Trimming took off 4 bases at V and 4 bases at J, with 11 bases between the two ends. Germline loops: CDR1 SQVTM, CDR2 ANQGSEA. CDR3 sequence: CSVGGAQGNTIYF. The CDR3 DNA reads TGCAGCGTTGGGGGGGCGCAAGGAAACACCATATATTTT.

This chain connects TRBV7-2 to TRBJ2-3; TRBD2 aligns across 11 bases. CDR3 length: 16 amino acids. V trimming: 2 bases; J trimming: 8 bases; junction bases outside the gene matches: 9. Germline V gene data show CDR1 as SGHTA and CDR2 as FQGNSA. CDR3 DNA: TGTGCCAGCAGCTTACTAGCGGGAGGACCCCCGGGTACGCAGTATTTT. This gives the protein CASSLLAGGPPGTQYF.